The 30 T cell receptor beta chains below come from one sample, sequenced in a study of response to subunit inactivated influenza vaccine. MiXCR, run by TCRdb on the RT-PCR reads, gives a single entry per CDR3 protein. Of about 780,000 distinct CDR3 sequences in the sample, approximately 18% were seen once. This material consisted of PBMCs from blood, taken less than 6 days after vaccination. These receptors were obtained from a man in his fifties who received an inactivated influenza vaccine.

The chain has TRBV20-1 and TRBJ2-1; 12 bases fit TRBD2. Germline lookup yields CDR1 DFQATT and CDR2 SNEGSKA (reference sequence). The J segment lost 8 bases and the V segment lost 1 base, leaving 12 bases of the junction unmatched. The CDR3 runs 17 residues. The CDR3 nucleotides are TGCAGTGCTAGAGTTTTCCTAGCGGGAGGGTCTGTCGATGAGCAGTTCTTC. This codes for CSARVFLAGGSVDEQFF.

This chain uses TRBV11-1 with TRBJ2-2; D is ambiguous. CDR3 length: 15 amino acids. In germline, CDR1 is SGHAT, CDR2 FQDESV (reference sequence). V lost 1 base, J lost 4 bases, and 10 bases lay in between. As DNA, the CDR3 is TGTGCCAGCAGCTTAGAACGGGCTTCCACCGGGGAGCTGTTTTTT. It specifies CASSLERASTGELFF.

In this sample, this clonotype turned up a few times. CDR3 nucleotides: TGTGCCAGCAGTTTGCTAAAGGTGGCCGGGGAGCTGTTTTTT. This sequence encodes CASSLLKVAGELFF. The chain joins TRBV27 to TRBJ2-2; D is ambiguous. The CDR3 has 14 residues. Trimming shortened V by 3 bases and J by 6 bases, and 11 bases separated the two germline ends. Germline values: CDR1 MNHEY, CDR2 SMNVEV (reference sequence).

This clonotype was seen only a few times. The CDR3 here is CATGRLLLNEQFF. For the CDR3, the DNA is TGTGCCACGGGGAGGCTTCTCCTCAATGAGCAGTTCTTC. The chain is built from TRBV12-3 or TRBV12-4 and TRBJ2-1; perhaps TRBD2 as D (6 bases). The CDR3 is made up of 13 amino acids. V was cut by 10 bases and J by 6 bases, with 16 bases left in between.

This chain uses TRBV20-1 with TRBJ2-5; a possible D gene is TRBD1 (6 bases). From germline, CDR1 is DFQATT and CDR2 SNEGSKA (reference sequence). V lost 4 bases and J lost 1, with 13 bases in between. The CDR3 spans 14 residues. The CDR3 reads CSAKMGASQETQYF. CDR3 bases: TGCAGTGCTAAAATGGGGGCTAGCCAAGAGACCCAGTACTTC.

This clonotype was detected ten times or more. The V and J genes are TRBV6-1 and TRBJ2-1; the match to TRBD2 covers 10 bases. The junction had 4 bases not matched to a gene; V was cut back by 5 bases and J by 3 bases. CDR1 is MNHNS and CDR2 is SASEGT in the germline V gene. This CDR3 spans 15 amino acids. The CDR3 DNA follows: TGTGCCAGCAGTCTAAGCGGGAGGGGCTACAATGAGCAGTTCTTC. This gives the protein CASSLSGRGYNEQFF.

This clonotype has a single count. V and J are TRBV30 and TRBJ2-5; no clear D. Germline V gene lookup returns CDR1 GTSNPN and CDR2 SVGIG (reference sequence). Trimming left V 1 base short and J 4 bases short, with 10 bases between. The CDR3 is 13 amino acids. CDR3 nucleotide sequence: TGTGCCTGGAGTGGGACGGCATTAGAGACCCAGTACTTC. Translated: CAWSGTALETQYF.

The table lists this clonotype with a few counts. The chain recombines TRBV7-2 with TRBJ2-3; D ambiguous. CDR1 is SGHTA and CDR2 is FQGNSA in the germline V gene. Trimming pared 5 bases from V and 9 bases from J, leaving 12 bases between. The CDR3 sequence is 12 residues long. CDR3 DNA sequence: TGTGCCAGCAGCCTATACCCAGGAACGCAGTATTTT. Its protein is CASSLYPGTQYF.

V usage is TRBV5-1 and J usage is TRBJ1-2; no reliable D call. Trimming removed 4 bases from V and 6 bases from J, with 13 bases in between. Looked up from germline, CDR1 is SGHRS and CDR2 is YFSETQ. The CDR3 covers 13 residues. CDR3 in amino acids: CASSEGGTNGYTF. The CDR3 DNA reads as TGCGCCAGCAGCGAGGGAGGCACCAATGGCTACACCTTC.

The chain uses TRBV20-1 and TRBJ2-6; D is possibly TRBD1 or TRBD2 (6 bases each). The CDR3 is made up of 16 amino acids. Between the trimmed V and J ends, which lost 4 bases and 1 base, there was a span of 14 bases. Germline loops: CDR1 DFQATT, CDR2 SNEGSKA (reference sequence). CDR3: CSATEGGRSGANVLTF. The CDR3 DNA reads as TGCAGTGCTACTGAGGGGGGAAGGTCTGGGGCCAACGTCCTGACTTTC.

The chain joins TRBV20-1 to TRBJ2-1; 7 nucleotides line up with TRBD2. Trimming removed 3 bases from V and 9 bases from J; junction bases left unmatched: 11. The CDR3 covers 14 residues. CDR1 is DFQATT, CDR2 SNEGSKA, per germline (reference sequence). The CDR3 is CSASPTSLGSEQFF. Here the CDR3 DNA reads TGCAGTGCTAGTCCGACTAGCCTCGGAAGTGAGCAGTTCTTC.

This clonotype was counted a few times. This chain connects TRBV11-2 to TRBJ2-7; D gene unclear. The V gene lost 5 bases and the J gene lost 2 bases, with 10 bases spanning the gap. Germline V gives CDR1 SGHAT, CDR2 FQNNGV. This CDR3 is 13 amino acids long. The DNA of the CDR3 is TGTGCCAGCAGCGCAAGTTTTACCTACGAGCAGTACTTC. Protein sequence: CASSASFTYEQYF.

This clonotype was seen only a few times. V and J are TRBV20-1 and TRBJ2-5, with 7 bases aligning to TRBD1. CDR3 size: 14 residues. The germline CDR1 and CDR2 sequences are DFQATT and SNEGSKA (reference sequence). Trimming took 6 bases from V and 5 from J; bases not matched to a gene: 12. The CDR3 nucleotides are TGCAGTGCGCCACCCCGCAGGGGGAAGGAGACCCAGTACTTC. Protein: CSAPPRRGKETQYF.

This clonotype was seen a few times. The chain carries TRBV27 and TRBJ2-1, with D perhaps assigned TRBD1 or TRBD2 (6 bases each). The CDR3 loop spans 17 amino acids. V lost 2 bases to trimming and J lost 0 bases, with 14 bases between them. Germline V CDR1 and CDR2: MNHEY, SMNVEV (reference sequence). The CDR3 bases are TGTGCCAGCAGTTTAACTACCGGGGGCTACTCCTACAATGAGCAGTTCTTC. Amino acid sequence: CASSLTTGGYSYNEQFF.

This clonotype was observed many times. This sequence joins TRBV12-3 or TRBV12-4 and TRBJ2-3; either TRBD1 or TRBD2 may fit D (5 bases each). The ends were cut back, 2 bases at V and 3 bases at J, with 6 bases in the middle. The CDR3 is 13 amino acids. In DNA form, the CDR3 reads TGTGCCAGCAGTTTATGGGGGACAGATACGCAGTATTTT. Its translation is CASSLWGTDTQYF.

The table lists this clonotype with a few counts. One end of the junction is discordant with germline, which a read error may explain. J is TRBJ2-5 and V is TRBV7-7; 12 bases match TRBD2. Germline CDR1 SSHAT, CDR2 FNYEAQ (reference sequence). The CDR3 covers 17 residues. The CDR3 coding sequence is TGTGCTAGCAGCTTATCCCTGACTAGCGGGGGACAAGAGACCCAGTACTTC. It encodes CASSLSLTSGGQETQYF.

This clonotype was counted between two and nine times. The rearrangement links TRBV28 to TRBJ1-2, with 8 nucleotides matching TRBD1. Trimming took 5 bases from V and 1 from J; bases not matched to a gene: 6. Germline V gives CDR1 MDHEN, CDR2 SYDVKM. The CDR3 sequence is 15 residues long. In nucleotides, the CDR3 is TGTGCCAGCAGTACATACAGGGGGGTTAACTATGGCTACACCTTC. The encoded protein is CASSTYRGVNYGYTF.

Many counts were recorded for this clonotype. The chain recombines TRBV7-6 with TRBJ1-6; D gene uncertain. Germline lookup yields CDR1 SGHVS and CDR2 FNYEAQ. The CDR3 covers 14 residues. The V gene lost 0 bases and the J gene lost 7 bases, with 7 bases spanning the gap. CDR3 sequence: CASSLAQANSPLHF. CDR3 coding DNA: TGTGCCAGCAGCTTAGCCCAGGCAAATTCACCCCTCCACTTT.

This chain joins TRBV18 and TRBJ2-7; TRBD1 matches at 10 bases. The J segment lost 2 bases and the V segment lost 8 bases, leaving 6 bases of the junction unmatched. The CDR3 sequence is 14 residues long. Germline V gene sequence: CDR1 KGHSH, CDR2 LQKENI. CDR3 in amino acids: CASAAGTGAYEQYF. The CDR3 DNA reads TGTGCCAGCGCTGCCGGGACAGGGGCCTACGAGCAGTACTTC. Full variable domain (remainder filled in from reference TRBV18 and TRBJ2-7): NAGVMQNPRHLVRRRGQEARLRCSPMKGHSHVYWYRQLPEEGLKFMVYLQKENIIDESGMPKERFSAEFPKEGPSILRIQQVVRGDSAAYFCASAAGTGAYEQYFGPGTRLTVT.

The V gene is TRBV6-5, the J gene TRBJ2-1; 9 nucleotides match TRBD2. Germline values: CDR1 MNHEY, CDR2 SVGAGI. V lost 4 bases to trimming and J lost 4 bases; unmatched junction nucleotides: 5. The CDR3 contains 15 residues. DNA for the CDR3: TGTGCCAGCAGTTCCAGCGGGGGGTGGTACAATGAGCAGTTCTTC. It specifies CASSSSGGWYNEQFF.

This clonotype showed up just a few times. This rearrangement joins TRBV27 to TRBJ2-1; 12 nucleotides match TRBD2. Germline trimming cut 5 bases from V and 6 bases from J; bases unmatched to any gene: 17. The CDR3 length is 19 residues. Germline V gene lookup returns CDR1 MNHEY and CDR2 SMNVEV (reference sequence). The DNA for the CDR3 is TGTGCCAGCAGTCTCCTGACTAGCGGGAGTTTTGTCAGTGGCAATGAGCAGTTCTTC. It translates to CASSLLTSGSFVSGNEQFF.

In its sample, this clonotype was seen a few times. The V call is TRBV12-3 or TRBV12-4, the J call TRBJ2-5; D is possibly TRBD2 (5 bases). Deletions cut 7 bases from V and 5 bases from J, with 23 bases between. The CDR3 has 16 amino acids. CDR3 bases: TGTGCCAGCACTCGTTTGCAAGGGCTAGCTGAGGAGACCCAGTACTTC. This sequence encodes CASTRLQGLAEETQYF.

This rearrangement joins TRBV28 to TRBJ2-7; 9 nucleotides match TRBD2. The germline CDR1 and CDR2 sequences are MDHEN and SYDVKM. Trimming removed 6 bases from V and 6 bases from J; junction bases left unmatched: 9. CDR3 length: 14 residues. CDR3 sequence: CASSHGSGSGEQYF. CDR3 bases: TGTGCCAGCAGCCACGGTAGCGGGAGTGGCGAGCAGTACTTC.

This clonotype was detected once. The junction departs from germline at one end; a sequencing error may be responsible. The genes are TRBV7-3 and TRBJ2-7; D tentatively reads TRBD1 or TRBD2 (5 bases each). The germline CDR1 and CDR2 sequences are SGHTA and FQGTGA. This CDR3 spans 14 amino acids. CDR3 amino acids: CASSSGAGGAEQYF. CDR3 nucleotide sequence: TGTGCTAGCAGCTCCGGCGCGGGTGGGGCCGAGCAGTACTTC.

The chain joins TRBV11-2 to TRBJ2-7, with TRBD1 identical over 8 bases. Germline CDR1 reads SGHAT; CDR2 reads FQNNGV. With V trimmed by 0 bases and J by 0 bases, 7 bases remained unmatched. The CDR3 contains 17 residues. The CDR3 is CASSLEYRDRTSYEQYF. CDR3 bases: TGTGCCAGCAGCTTAGAATACCGGGACAGGACCTCCTACGAGCAGTACTTC.

This clonotype came up a few times. The chain couples TRBV5-1 to TRBJ2-5, with TRBD2 identical over 8 bases. CDR1 and CDR2 from the germline V gene are SGHRS and YFSETQ. J was trimmed by 1 base and V by 1 base; bases with no gene match: 6. The CDR3 length is 16 residues. CDR3 bases: TGCGCCAGCAGCTTGTTCATGGGGACTAGCCAAGAGACCCAGTACTTC. Amino acid sequence: CASSLFMGTSQETQYF.

V gene TRBV27 combines with J gene TRBJ2-7; D might be TRBD1 (5 bases). This CDR3 is built from 13 residues. V was pared by 6 bases and J by 0 bases, with 9 bases between. Germline CDR1 reads MNHEY; CDR2 reads SMNVEV (reference sequence). CDR3 coding DNA: TGTGCCAGCAGGGTAGGGGCCTCCTACGAGCAGTACTTC. This sequence encodes CASRVGASYEQYF.

This chain links TRBV20-1 with TRBJ2-5; D might be TRBD2 (5 bases). Between the trimmed V and J ends, which lost 3 bases and 1 base, there was a span of 15 bases. CDR1 and CDR2 (germline): DFQATT, SNEGSKA (reference sequence). This CDR3 contains 15 residues. As DNA, the CDR3 is TGCAGTGCTAGGGGTGGGAGAGATATCCAAGAGACCCAGTACTTC. Its translation is CSARGGRDIQETQYF.

This CDR3 reads CASSLFFLATSQETQYF. CDR3 in DNA: TGCGCCAGCAGCTTGTTTTTTCTGGCAACTTCCCAAGAGACCCAGTACTTC. This chain connects TRBV5-1 to TRBJ2-5; no definite D call. The CDR3 is 17 amino acids. Per the germline V gene, CDR1 is SGHRS and CDR2 is YFSETQ. The V end lost 1 base, the J end lost 1 base, and 17 bases lay between the germline ends.

This clonotype was counted a few times. The chain recombines TRBV20-1 with TRBJ2-7, with TRBD2 identical over 13 bases. This CDR3 spans 12 amino acids. Germline V gene lookup returns CDR1 DFQATT and CDR2 SNEGSKA (reference sequence). V was pared by 5 bases and J by 7 bases, with 2 bases of the junction left unmatched. CDR3 sequence: CSALTSGGEQYF. The CDR3 DNA reads TGCAGTGCTCTGACTAGCGGGGGGGAGCAGTACTTC.